This record looks at one T cell receptor (beta chain) sequence and its context. Antigen: not known. This record comes from a study of vaccination and CD4 T cells after COVID-19. Study in general: Four females and six males made up the convalescents, with two Hispanic. Cells received overlapping spike peptides from SARS-CoV-2, HCoV-NL63, HCoV-OC43 and HCoV-229E as stimulation.

Described treatment: approximately nine-day PBMC culture with coronavirus spike peptide pools or control peptides (ViraFEST assay). Researchers used the Oncomine TCR Beta short-read assay to sequence DNA from cultured CD4+ T cells. TCRdb passed the PCR reads through MiXCR, listing each CDR3 protein once. In the table there are around 15,000 distinct CDR3 sequences, roughly 52% of which are singletons. This clonotype was sampled from a human donor who had recovered from COVID-19. The source material was CD4+ T cells from blood, cultured in vitro.

The CDR3: CASRGAGTALKPANTGELFF. The CDR3 DNA follows: TGCGCCAGCAGGGGAGCCGGGACAGCGCTAAAACCGGCGAACACCGGGGAGCTGTTTTTT. The chain uses TRBV10-2 and TRBJ2-2, with 7 positions matching TRBD1. Germline V CDR1 and CDR2: WSHSY, SAAADI. V shed 6 bases, J shed 0 bases, and the junction held 19 bases outside the gene matches. The CDR3 loop spans 20 amino acids.